The entry below gives a single TCR beta chain sequence along with its context. Its antigen is unknown. An end of the junction does not agree with germline; a read error may underlie this. MiXCR, run by TCRdb on the multiplex PCR reads, gives a single entry per CDR3 protein. The data show more than 80,000 distinct CDR3 sequences, around 30% seen once. Axillary draining lymph nodes of breast cancer patients supplied the node samples. The CDR3 sequence is 14 residues long. Germline loops: CDR1 SGDLS, CDR2 YYNGEE. The sample comes from a study of breast tumors, draining lymph nodes, adjacent tissues. Study conclusions and caveats: Data fit most tumor T cells coming from lymph node, expanding in tumor.

The sequence came from a female donor with breast cancer. Some clones in this sample may be carry-over from other donors' samples. The sample taken for sequencing was axillary lymph node tissue. This chain uses TRBV9 with TRBJ1-1, with D perhaps TRBD1 (6 bases). The DNA for the CDR3 is TGTGTCAGCAGCGTATGGGGAGGGGGAACTGAAGCTTTCTTT. It encodes CVSSVWGGGTEAFF.